Each of the 22 T cell receptor beta chains below was sequenced from the same sample in a study of T cell responses to AZD1222 COVID-19 vaccine. Assay used: immunoSEQ multiplex PCR; TCRdb lists only in-frame clones, some missing. This table holds about 94,000 clones, approximately 90% found once. This sample comprised peripheral blood, obtained on day 0 of AZD1222 vaccination. The receptor source for this set is an adult in good health.

The chain uses TRBV18 and TRBJ2-7, with TRBD1 matching over 9 bases. This CDR3 is 16 amino acids long. CDR1 and CDR2 (germline): KGHSH, LQKENI. The junction had 7 bases not matched to a gene; V was cut back by 0 bases and J by 4 bases. In DNA, the CDR3 is TGTGCCAGCTCACCACCGAGAGGACAGGGGTTGTACGAGCAGTACTTC. It encodes CASSPPRGQGLYEQYF.

The V gene is TRBV25-1, the J gene TRBJ1-5; possibly TRBD1 for D (5 bases). Germline assignment: CDR1 MGHDK and CDR2 SYGVNS. Trimming took off 5 bases at V and 5 bases at J, with 13 bases between the two ends. This CDR3 is 14 amino acids long. In DNA form, the CDR3 reads TGTGCCAGCAGTACGGGGGGGGGACATCAGCCCCAGCATTTT. Its translation is CASSTGGGHQPQHF. The whole variable domain, remainder taken from reference TRBV25-1 and TRBJ1-5, is EADIYQTPRYLVIGTGKKITLECSQTMGHDKMYWYQQDPGMELHLIHYSYGVNSTEKGDLSSESTVSRIRTEHFPLTLESARPSHTSQYLCASSTGGGHQPQHFGDGTRLSIL.

The chain carries TRBV4-2 and TRBJ1-6; 8 positions match TRBD1. CDR1 is LGHNA and CDR2 is YNFKEQ in the germline V gene. There are 19 residues in the CDR3. J lost 0 bases, V lost 5 bases, and 12 bases had no gene match. This CDR3 is CASSGKLAGGASYNSPLHF. The CDR3, as DNA: TGTGCCAGCAGCGGAAAACTGGCAGGGGGCGCCTCCTATAATTCACCCCTCCACTTT.

The chain has TRBV28 and TRBJ1-2, with a weak D call TRBD1 (6 bases). V was clipped by 3 bases and J by 6 bases, with 14 bases between them. CDR1 is MDHEN and CDR2 is SYDVKM in the germline V gene. The CDR3 sequence is 14 residues long. The CDR3 DNA reads as TGTGCCAGCAGTTTTGTTCGGGGGCCCCATGGCTACACCTTC. As protein: CASSFVRGPHGYTF.

The V call is TRBV18, the J call TRBJ1-1; 9 bases match TRBD1. This CDR3 spans 18 amino acids. V was clipped by 1 base and J by 1 base; unmatched bases: 10. The germline V gene has CDR1 KGHSH and CDR2 LQKENI. The CDR3 sequence: CASSPRATGGARNTEAFF. In DNA form, the CDR3 reads TGTGCCAGCTCACCACGGGCAACAGGGGGCGCGAGGAACACTGAAGCTTTCTTT.

J is TRBJ1-1 and V is TRBV3-1 (or the pseudogene TRBV3-2), with 9 bases lining up with TRBD1. The V and J ends lost 5 bases and 3 bases, in that order; junction bases with no gene match: 4. This CDR3 contains 14 residues. From germline, CDR1 is LGHDT and CDR2 YNNKEL (reference sequence). Here the CDR3 DNA reads TGTGCCAGCAGCATCACAGGGGGCTACACTGAAGCTTTCTTT. Encoded protein: CASSITGGYTEAFF.

The chain joins TRBV4-2 to TRBJ1-1; 8 positions agree with TRBD1. J was trimmed by 5 bases and V by 1 base; bases with no gene match: 6. The CDR3 contains 15 residues. The germline gives CDR1 LGHNA, CDR2 YNFKEQ. The CDR3: CASSQVIQGGTEAFF. CDR3 DNA: TGTGCCAGCAGCCAAGTTATACAGGGGGGGACTGAAGCTTTCTTT.

Written as DNA, the CDR3 is TGTGCCAGCGGTTACACAGGCACGAGGGGCGAGCAGTACTTC. Amino acids: CASGYTGTRGEQYF. This chain uses TRBV11-2 with TRBJ2-7; D may correspond to TRBD1 or TRBD2 (5 bases each). Looked up from germline, CDR1 is SGHAT and CDR2 is FQNNGV. Trimming stripped 8 bases from V and 6 bases from J, with 20 bases between. The CDR3 has 14 residues.

The chain employs TRBV4-1 and TRBJ1-2; D is unresolved. CDR3 size: 13 residues. Per the germline V gene, CDR1 is MGHRA and CDR2 is YSYEKL. The V end was cut by 5 bases, the J end by 4 bases, with 11 bases between. The CDR3 spells CASSENGGYGYTF. The CDR3 DNA reads as TGCGCCAGCAGCGAAAACGGAGGCTATGGCTACACCTTC.

This chain joins TRBV4-2 and TRBJ2-3; 9 bases align to TRBD2. Germline CDR1 is LGHNA and CDR2 is YNFKEQ. The CDR3 loop spans 18 amino acids. With 3 bases clipped from V and 1 base from J, the junction kept 11 bases outside the gene matches. CDR3 loop: CASSHPSGGFDGTDTQYF. The CDR3 DNA follows: TGTGCCAGCAGCCATCCGAGCGGGGGGTTTGATGGCACAGATACGCAGTATTTT.

This clone showed up just a few times. This chain uses TRBV6-5 with TRBJ2-5, with a weak D call TRBD1 (6 bases). Trimming pared 5 bases from V and 7 bases from J, leaving 17 bases between. The CDR3 loop spans 14 amino acids. Germline loops: CDR1 MNHEY, CDR2 SVGAGI. The CDR3 spells CASSQGTGQVTQYF. Here the CDR3 DNA reads TGTGCCAGCAGTCAGGGAACAGGGCAGGTGACCCAGTACTTC.

V and J are TRBV16 and TRBJ1-1; D is perhaps TRBD1 (5 bases). This CDR3 region has 13 residues. CDR1 and CDR2 (germline): KGHSY, FQNENV. V was pared by 0 bases and J by 7 bases, with 9 bases between. The CDR3 spells CASSQSWGSEAFF. CDR3 nucleotides: TGTGCCAGCAGCCAATCATGGGGCAGTGAAGCTTTCTTT.

The chain combines TRBV11-1 with TRBJ2-3, with D uncertain. CDR1 is SGHAT, CDR2 FQDESV, per germline (reference sequence). This CDR3 spans 14 amino acids. Trimming removed 1 base from V and 2 bases from J, with 7 bases in between. CDR3 sequence (DNA): TGTGCCAGCAGCTTAGTCTTCACCACAGATACGCAGTATTTT. Translating it yields CASSLVFTTDTQYF.

Only a few counts were recorded for this clone. The V call is TRBV6-5, the J call TRBJ1-1, with no clear D. The CDR3 runs 11 residues. V lost 3 bases, J lost 7 bases, and 6 bases lay in between. CDR1 is MNHEY and CDR2 is SVGAGI in the germline V gene. The CDR3 DNA follows: TGTGCCAGCAGTTATAAAGATGAAGCTTTCTTT. Translating it yields CASSYKDEAFF.

The V gene is TRBV5-4, the J gene TRBJ1-2; D gene uncertain. V was cut by 1 base and J by 4 bases, with 5 bases left in between. The CDR3 extends over 12 amino acids. CDR1 and CDR2 (germline): SGHNT, YYREEE (reference sequence). CDR3 nucleotide sequence: TGTGCCAGCAGCTTGAACAGCTATGGCTACACCTTC. Protein product: CASSLNSYGYTF.

The chain joins TRBV9 to TRBJ1-3, with TRBD1 as a possible D gene (5 bases). Germline V gives CDR1 SGDLS, CDR2 YYNGEE. The CDR3 length is 17 residues. V lost 2 bases to trimming and J lost 0 bases, with 15 bases between them. In DNA form, the CDR3 reads TGTGCCAGCAGCGTTACCGGGACCCAGAGCTCTGGAAACACCATATATTTT. Translated, it gives CASSVTGTQSSGNTIYF.

In DNA, the CDR3 is TGTGCCAGCAGTTTATATTCGAACCGGGTTAACACTGAAGCTTTCTTT. Encoded protein: CASSLYSNRVNTEAFF. The rearrangement joins TRBV28 to TRBJ1-1; no firm D call. Germline lookup yields CDR1 MDHEN and CDR2 SYDVKM. V dropped 1 base and J dropped 2 bases, with 14 bases sitting between them. The CDR3 consists of 16 residues.

The chain links TRBV30 to TRBJ1-6, with 7 nucleotides matching TRBD1. Trimming removed 3 bases from V and 7 bases from J; junction bases left unmatched: 12. This CDR3 region has 16 residues. The germline gives CDR1 GTSNPN, CDR2 SVGIG (reference sequence). The CDR3 nucleotides read TGTGCCTGGAGGAGCTTTACCGGGACAGAGAATTCACCCCTCCACTTT. This encodes CAWRSFTGTENSPLHF.

The chain joins TRBV3-1 (or the pseudogene TRBV3-2) to TRBJ2-1; D tentatively reads TRBD1 or TRBD2 (5 bases each). Trimming removed 1 base at V and 0 bases at J, with 13 bases between. Looked up from germline, CDR1 is LGHDT and CDR2 is YNNKEL (reference sequence). This CDR3 has 17 amino acids. The DNA for the CDR3 is TGTGCCAGCAGCCAAGGAGTCGGGGCCCACTCCTACAATGAGCAGTTCTTC. Protein sequence: CASSQGVGAHSYNEQFF.

The chain is built from TRBV7-6 and TRBJ2-6, with D tentatively TRBD2 (5 bases). Germline loops: CDR1 SGHVS, CDR2 FNYEAQ. V lost 2 bases to trimming and J lost 1 base, with 18 bases between them. This CDR3 comprises 19 residues. This CDR3 reads CASSLSAGPSGSGANVLTF. Written as DNA, the CDR3 is TGTGCCAGCAGCTTATCCGCCGGCCCCTCGGGGTCTGGGGCCAACGTCCTGACTTTC.

In DNA, the CDR3 is TGCGCCAGCAGTCAAAACTACAGGGGGCAAGGCTACACCTTC. Its protein is CASSQNYRGQGYTF. This chain joins TRBV23-1 and TRBJ1-2; 9 nucleotides line up with TRBD1. TRBV23-1 is an open reading frame whose function is uncertain. Trimming removed 2 bases from V and 8 bases from J; junction bases left unmatched: 6. CDR3 length: 14 amino acids.

This chain links TRBV27 with TRBJ1-1, with a weak D call TRBD1 (6 bases). Germline CDR1 and CDR2: MNHEY and SMNVEV (reference sequence). With 10 bases removed from V and 8 bases from J, the gap between germline ends came to 20 bases. The CDR3 consists of 13 residues. The CDR3 sequence: CATQRAGTSEAFF. For the CDR3, the DNA is TGTGCCACCCAGAGGGCGGGGACAAGCGAAGCTTTCTTT.